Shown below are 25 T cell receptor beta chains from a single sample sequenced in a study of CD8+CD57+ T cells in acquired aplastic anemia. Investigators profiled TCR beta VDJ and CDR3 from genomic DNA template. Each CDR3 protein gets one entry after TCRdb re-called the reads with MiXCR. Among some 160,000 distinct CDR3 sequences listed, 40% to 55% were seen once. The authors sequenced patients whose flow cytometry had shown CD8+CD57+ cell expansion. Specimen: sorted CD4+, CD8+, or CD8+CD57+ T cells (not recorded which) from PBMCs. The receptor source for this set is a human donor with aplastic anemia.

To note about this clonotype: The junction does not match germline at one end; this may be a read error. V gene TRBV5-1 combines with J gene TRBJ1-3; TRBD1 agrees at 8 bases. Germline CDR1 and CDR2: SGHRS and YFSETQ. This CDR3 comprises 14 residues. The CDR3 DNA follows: TGCGCCAGCAGCTTGGGGACAGGGATGAACACCATACGTTTT. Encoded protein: CASSLGTGMNTIRF.

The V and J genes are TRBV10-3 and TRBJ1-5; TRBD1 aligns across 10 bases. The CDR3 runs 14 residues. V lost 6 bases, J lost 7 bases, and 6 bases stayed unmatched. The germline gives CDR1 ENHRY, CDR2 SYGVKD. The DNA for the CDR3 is TGTGCCATCAGATCCGGGACAGGGGAACAGCCCCAGCATTTT. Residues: CAIRSGTGEQPQHF.

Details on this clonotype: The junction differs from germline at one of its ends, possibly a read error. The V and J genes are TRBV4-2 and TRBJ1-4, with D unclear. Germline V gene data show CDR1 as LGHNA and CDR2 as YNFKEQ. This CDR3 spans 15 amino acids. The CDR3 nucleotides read TGTGCCAGCAGCCAAGACTGGCAGACTAATGAAGAACTGTTTTTT. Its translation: CASSQDWQTNEELFF.

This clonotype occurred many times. CDR3 DNA: TGCAGTGCTCAAATAGTGGGGGGACGCGGGTATAATTCACCCCTCCACTTT. Encoded protein: CSAQIVGGRGYNSPLHF. The chain links TRBV20-1 to TRBJ1-6, with D perhaps TRBD1 (5 bases). Trimming removed 5 bases from V and 4 bases from J, with 21 bases in between. Germline assignment: CDR1 DFQATT and CDR2 SNEGSKA (reference sequence). The CDR3 runs 17 residues.

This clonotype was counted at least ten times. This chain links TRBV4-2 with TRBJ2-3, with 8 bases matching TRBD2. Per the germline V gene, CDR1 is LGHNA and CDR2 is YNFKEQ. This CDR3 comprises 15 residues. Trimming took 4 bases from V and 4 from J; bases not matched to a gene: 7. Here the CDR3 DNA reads TGTGCCAGCAGCCCTATAGCGGGGATGGCAGATACGCAGTATTTT. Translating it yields CASSPIAGMADTQYF.

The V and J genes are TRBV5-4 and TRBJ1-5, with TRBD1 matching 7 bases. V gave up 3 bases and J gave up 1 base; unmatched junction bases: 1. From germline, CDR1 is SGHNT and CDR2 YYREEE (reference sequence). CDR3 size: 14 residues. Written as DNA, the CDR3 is TGTGCCAGCAGCTCACAGGGGAGCAATCAGCCCCAGCATTTT. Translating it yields CASSSQGSNQPQHF.

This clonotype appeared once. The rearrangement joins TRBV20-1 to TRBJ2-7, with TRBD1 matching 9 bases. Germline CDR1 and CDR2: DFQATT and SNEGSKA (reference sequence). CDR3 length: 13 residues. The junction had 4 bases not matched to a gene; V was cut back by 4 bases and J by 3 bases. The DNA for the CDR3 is TGCAGTGCTATGGGACAGGGAGGCTACGAGCAGTACGTC. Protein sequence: CSAMGQGGYEQYV.

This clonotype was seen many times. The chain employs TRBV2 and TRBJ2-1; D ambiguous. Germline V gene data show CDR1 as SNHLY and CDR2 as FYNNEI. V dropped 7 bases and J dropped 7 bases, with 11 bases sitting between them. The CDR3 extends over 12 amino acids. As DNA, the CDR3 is TGTGCCAGCAAGATAGACGGGAATGAGCAGTTCTTC. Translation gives CASKIDGNEQFF.

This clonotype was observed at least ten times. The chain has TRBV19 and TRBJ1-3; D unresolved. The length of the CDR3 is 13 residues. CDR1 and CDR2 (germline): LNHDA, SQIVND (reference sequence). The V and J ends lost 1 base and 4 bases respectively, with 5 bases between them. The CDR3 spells CASSIGRGNTIYF. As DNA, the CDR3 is TGTGCCAGTAGTATAGGCAGGGGAAACACCATATATTTT.

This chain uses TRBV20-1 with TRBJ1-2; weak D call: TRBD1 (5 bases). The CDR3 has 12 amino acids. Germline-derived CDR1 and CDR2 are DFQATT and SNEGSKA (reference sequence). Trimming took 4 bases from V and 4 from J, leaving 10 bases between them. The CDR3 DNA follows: TGCAGTGCTACGGGACGGTTCTATGGCTACACCTTC. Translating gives CSATGRFYGYTF.

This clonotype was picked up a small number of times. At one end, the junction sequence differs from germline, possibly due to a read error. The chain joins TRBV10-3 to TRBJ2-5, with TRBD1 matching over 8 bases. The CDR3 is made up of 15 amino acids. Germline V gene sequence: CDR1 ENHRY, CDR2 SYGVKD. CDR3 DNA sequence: TGTGCCAGCAGTACTCCGGGACAGGCTTTAGAGACCCAGTACTTC. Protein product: CASSTPGQALETQYF.

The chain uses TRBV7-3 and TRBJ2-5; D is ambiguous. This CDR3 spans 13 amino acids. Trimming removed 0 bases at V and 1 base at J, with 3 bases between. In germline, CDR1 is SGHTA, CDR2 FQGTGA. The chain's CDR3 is CASSLTVQETQYF. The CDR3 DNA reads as TGTGCCAGCAGCTTAACCGTCCAAGAGACCCAGTACTTC. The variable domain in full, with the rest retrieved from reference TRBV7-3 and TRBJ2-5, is GAGVSQTPSNKVTEKGKYVELRCDPISGHTALYWYRQSLGQGPEFLIYFQGTGAADDSGLPNDRFFAVRPEGSVSTLKIQRTERGDSAVYLCASSLTVQETQYFGPGTRLLVL.

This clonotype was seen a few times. The CDR3 loop reads CASSQDASRGSFSTDTQYF. The CDR3 region has the DNA TGTGCCAGCAGCCAAGATGCTAGCAGGGGGTCTTTTAGCACAGATACGCAGTATTTT. The genes are TRBV4-2 and TRBJ2-3, with 7 bases aligning to TRBD1. Per germline, CDR1 LGHNA and CDR2 YNFKEQ. The CDR3 extends over 19 amino acids. The ends lost 0 bases at V and 0 bases at J; junction bases unmatched: 12.

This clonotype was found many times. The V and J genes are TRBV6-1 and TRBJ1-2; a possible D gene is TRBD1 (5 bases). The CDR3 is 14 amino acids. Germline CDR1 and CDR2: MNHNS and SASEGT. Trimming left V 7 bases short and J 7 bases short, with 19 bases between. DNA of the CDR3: TGTGCCAGCACCCCCGGCCCCGTCGGGGGTGGCTACACCTTC. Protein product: CASTPGPVGGGYTF.

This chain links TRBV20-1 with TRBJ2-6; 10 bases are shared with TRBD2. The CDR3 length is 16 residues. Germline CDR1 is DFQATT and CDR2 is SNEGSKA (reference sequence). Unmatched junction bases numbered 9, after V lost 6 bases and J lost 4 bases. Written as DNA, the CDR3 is TGCAGTGCAACCTCCCTAGCGGGAGCCGGGGCCAACGTCCTGACTTTC. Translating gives CSATSLAGAGANVLTF.

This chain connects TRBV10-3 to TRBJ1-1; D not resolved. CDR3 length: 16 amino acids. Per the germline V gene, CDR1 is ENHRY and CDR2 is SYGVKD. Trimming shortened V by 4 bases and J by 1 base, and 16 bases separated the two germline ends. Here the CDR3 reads CAISGPKGRGNTEAFF. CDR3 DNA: TGTGCCATCAGTGGCCCAAAAGGTCGGGGGAACACTGAAGCTTTCTTT.

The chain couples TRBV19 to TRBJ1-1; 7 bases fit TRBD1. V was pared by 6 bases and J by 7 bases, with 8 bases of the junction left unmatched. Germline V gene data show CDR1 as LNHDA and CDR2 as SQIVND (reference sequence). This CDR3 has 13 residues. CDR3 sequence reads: CASRTRQGREAFF. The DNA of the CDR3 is TGTGCCAGTAGGACTCGACAGGGCCGTGAAGCTTTCTTT.

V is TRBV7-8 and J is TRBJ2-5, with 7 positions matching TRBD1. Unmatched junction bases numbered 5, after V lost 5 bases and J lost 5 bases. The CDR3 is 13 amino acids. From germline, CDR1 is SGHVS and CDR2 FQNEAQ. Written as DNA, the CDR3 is TGTGCCAGCAGCCCAGGGGGTGAGGAGACCCAGTACTTC. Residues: CASSPGGEETQYF.

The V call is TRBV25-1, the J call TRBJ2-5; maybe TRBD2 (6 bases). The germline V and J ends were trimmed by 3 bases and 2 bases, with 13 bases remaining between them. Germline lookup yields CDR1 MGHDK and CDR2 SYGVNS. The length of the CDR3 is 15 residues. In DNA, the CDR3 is TGTGCCAGCAGTGAGCCCGCCGCGGGACAAGAGACCCAGTACTTC. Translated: CASSEPAAGQETQYF.

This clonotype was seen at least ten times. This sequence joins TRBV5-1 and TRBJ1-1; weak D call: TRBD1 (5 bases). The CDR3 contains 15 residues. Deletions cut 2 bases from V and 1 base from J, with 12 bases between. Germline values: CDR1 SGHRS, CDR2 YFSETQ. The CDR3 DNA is TGCGCCAGCAGCTTACCGGGACGCTCGAACACTGAAGCTTTCTTT. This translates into CASSLPGRSNTEAFF. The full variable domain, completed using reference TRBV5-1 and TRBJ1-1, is KAGVTQTPRYLIKTRGQQVTLSCSPISGHRSVSWYQQTPGQGLQFLFEYFSETQRNKGNFPGRFSGRQFSNSRSEMNVSTLELGDSALYLCASSLPGRSNTEAFFGQGTRLTVV.

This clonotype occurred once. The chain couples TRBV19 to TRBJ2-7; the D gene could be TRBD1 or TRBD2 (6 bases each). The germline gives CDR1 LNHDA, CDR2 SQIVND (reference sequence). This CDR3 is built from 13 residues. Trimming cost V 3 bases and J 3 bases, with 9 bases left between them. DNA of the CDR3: TGTGCCAGTAGTATCGGGGGACACTACGAGCAGTACTTC. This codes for CASSIGGHYEQYF.

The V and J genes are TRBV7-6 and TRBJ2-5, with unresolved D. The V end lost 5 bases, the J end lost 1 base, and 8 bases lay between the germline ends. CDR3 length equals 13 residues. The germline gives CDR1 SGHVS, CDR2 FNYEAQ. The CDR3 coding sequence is TGTGCCAGCAGCGTAGGAAGCCAAGAGACCCAGTACTTC. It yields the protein CASSVGSQETQYF.

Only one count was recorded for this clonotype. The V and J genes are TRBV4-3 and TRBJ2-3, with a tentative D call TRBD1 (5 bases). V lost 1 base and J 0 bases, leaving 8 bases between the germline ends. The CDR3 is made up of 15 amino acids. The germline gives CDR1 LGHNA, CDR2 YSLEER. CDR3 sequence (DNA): TGCGCCAGCAGCCAAGCTCCAGGGAGCACAGATACGCAGTATTTT. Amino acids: CASSQAPGSTDTQYF.

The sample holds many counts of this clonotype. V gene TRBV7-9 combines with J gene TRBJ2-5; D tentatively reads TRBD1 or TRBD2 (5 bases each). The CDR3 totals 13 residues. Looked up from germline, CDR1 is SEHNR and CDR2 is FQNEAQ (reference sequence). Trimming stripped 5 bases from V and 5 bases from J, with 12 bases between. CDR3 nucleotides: TGTGCCAGCAGCCAAGGGACGGGGGAGACCCAGTACTTC. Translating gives CASSQGTGETQYF.

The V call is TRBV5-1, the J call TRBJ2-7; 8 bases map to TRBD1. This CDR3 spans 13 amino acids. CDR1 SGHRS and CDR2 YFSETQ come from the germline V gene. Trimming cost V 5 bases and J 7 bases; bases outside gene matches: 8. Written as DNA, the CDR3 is TGCGCCAGCAGTGACCAGGGGGCTTGGGAGCAGTACTTC. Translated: CASSDQGAWEQYF.